This TCR beta chain was identified during a study of T-cell reconstitution after alpha-beta-depleted transplantation in children. This clonotype was found a few times. This sample's TCRbeta library carried unique molecular identifier barcodes. TCRdb reanalysed the PCR reads using MiXCR and keeps one entry per CDR3 protein. This sample has roughly 790,000 distinct CDR3 sequences, with about 15% found just once. Germline-derived CDR1 and CDR2 are DFQATT and SNEGSKA (reference sequence). The ends were cut back, 3 bases at V and 3 bases at J, with 12 bases in the middle. CDR3 length: 14 amino acids. V gene TRBV20-1 combines with J gene TRBJ1-5, with D perhaps TRBD1 (5 bases). The sequence was obtained from a male patient younger than 18 who had a stem cell transplant for acute lymphoblastic leukemia, so the T cells may come from the graft donor. The sequences come from PBMCs, mostly from graft donor cells, collected 360 days after TCRalphabeta/CD19-depleted stem cell transplant. The CDR3: CSARRLRVNQPQHF. DNA for the CDR3: TGCAGTGCTAGGCGGCTCAGGGTCAATCAGCCCCAGCATTTT.